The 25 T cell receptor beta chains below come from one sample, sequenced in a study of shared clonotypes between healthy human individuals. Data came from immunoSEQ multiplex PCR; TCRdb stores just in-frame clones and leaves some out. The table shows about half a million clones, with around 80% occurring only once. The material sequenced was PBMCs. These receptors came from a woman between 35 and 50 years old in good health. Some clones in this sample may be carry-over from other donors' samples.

CDR3 region: CASSFNRPPYTGELFF. The CDR3, as DNA: TGTGCCAGCAGTTTTAACAGACCCCCTTACACCGGGGAGCTGTTTTTT. The V and J genes are TRBV27 and TRBJ2-2, with D uncertain. Germline V CDR1 and CDR2: MNHEY, SMNVEV (reference sequence). The V and J ends lost 3 bases and 3 bases respectively, with 14 bases between them. The length of the CDR3 is 16 residues.

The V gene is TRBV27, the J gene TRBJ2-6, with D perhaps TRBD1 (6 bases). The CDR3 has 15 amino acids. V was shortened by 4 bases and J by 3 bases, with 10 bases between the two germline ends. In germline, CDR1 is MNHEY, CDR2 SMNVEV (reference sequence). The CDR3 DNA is TGTGCCAGCAGTTACAGGGACATTGGGGCCAACGTCCTGACTTTC. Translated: CASSYRDIGANVLTF.

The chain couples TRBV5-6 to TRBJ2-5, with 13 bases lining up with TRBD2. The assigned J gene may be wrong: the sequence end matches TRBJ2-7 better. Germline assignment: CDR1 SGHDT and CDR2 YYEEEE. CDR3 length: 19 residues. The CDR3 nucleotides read TGTGCCAGCAGCGGTGACGAGGGACTAGCGGGATACGATTCCTACGAGCAGTACTTC. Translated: CASSGDEGLAGYDSYEQYF.

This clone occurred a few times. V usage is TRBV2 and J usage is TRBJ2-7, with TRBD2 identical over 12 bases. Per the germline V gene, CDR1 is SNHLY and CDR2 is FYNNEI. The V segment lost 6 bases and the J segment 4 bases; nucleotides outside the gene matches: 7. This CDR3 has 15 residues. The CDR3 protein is CASSRLAGVSYEQYF. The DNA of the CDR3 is TGTGCCAGCAGCCGACTAGCGGGAGTGTCATACGAGCAGTACTTC.

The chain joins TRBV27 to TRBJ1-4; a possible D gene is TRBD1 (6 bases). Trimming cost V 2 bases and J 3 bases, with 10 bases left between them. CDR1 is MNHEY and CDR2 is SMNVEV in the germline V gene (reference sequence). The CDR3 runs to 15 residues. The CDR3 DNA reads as TGTGCCAGCAGTTTAGGCGGACAGTCTAATGAAAAACTGTTTTTT. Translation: CASSLGGQSNEKLFF.

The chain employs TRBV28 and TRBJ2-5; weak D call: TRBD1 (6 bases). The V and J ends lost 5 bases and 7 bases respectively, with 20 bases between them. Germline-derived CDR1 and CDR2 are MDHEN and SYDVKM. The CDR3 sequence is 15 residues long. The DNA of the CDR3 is TGTGCCAGCAGTGCCGGGACACACGACTTCGGGACCCAGTACTTC. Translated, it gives CASSAGTHDFGTQYF.

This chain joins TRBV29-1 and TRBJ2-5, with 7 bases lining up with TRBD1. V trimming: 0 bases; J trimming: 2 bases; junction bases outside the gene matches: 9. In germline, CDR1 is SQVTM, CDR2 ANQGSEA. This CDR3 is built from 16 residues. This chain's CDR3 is CSVEDQGVGLQETQYF. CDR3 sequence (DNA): TGCAGCGTTGAAGATCAGGGGGTTGGGTTACAAGAGACCCAGTACTTC.

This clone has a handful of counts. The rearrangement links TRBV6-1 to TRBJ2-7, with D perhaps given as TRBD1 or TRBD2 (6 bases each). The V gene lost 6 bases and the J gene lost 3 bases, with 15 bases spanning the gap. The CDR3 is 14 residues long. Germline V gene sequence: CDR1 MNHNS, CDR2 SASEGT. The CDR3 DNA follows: TGTGCCAGCAGGGGGAGCGGAGGGGGCTACGAGCAGTACTTC. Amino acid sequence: CASRGSGGGYEQYF.

The CDR3 spells CASSLAGGAEGTQYF. CDR3 coding DNA: TGCGCCAGCAGCCTGGCGGGAGGGGCTGAGGGTACGCAGTATTTT. The genes are TRBV5-1 and TRBJ2-3; TRBD2 matches 9 bases. V trimming: 4 bases; J trimming: 8 bases; junction bases outside the gene matches: 11. The CDR3 is 15 amino acids. In germline, CDR1 is SGHRS, CDR2 YFSETQ.

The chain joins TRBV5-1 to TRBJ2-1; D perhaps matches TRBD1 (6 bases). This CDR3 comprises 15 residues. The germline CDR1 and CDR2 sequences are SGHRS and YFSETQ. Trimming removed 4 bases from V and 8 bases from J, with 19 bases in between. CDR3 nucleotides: TGCGCCAGCAGCCAGATCAGGACCAGGGGCGATGAGCAGTTCTTC. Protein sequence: CASSQIRTRGDEQFF.

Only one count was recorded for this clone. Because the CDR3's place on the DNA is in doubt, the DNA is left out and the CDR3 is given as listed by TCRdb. The CDR3 reads CSVASGASNTEALF. This chain uses TRBV29-1 with TRBJ1-1. Germline CDR1 is SQVTM and CDR2 is ANQGSEA. The CDR3 totals 14 residues, both ends included.

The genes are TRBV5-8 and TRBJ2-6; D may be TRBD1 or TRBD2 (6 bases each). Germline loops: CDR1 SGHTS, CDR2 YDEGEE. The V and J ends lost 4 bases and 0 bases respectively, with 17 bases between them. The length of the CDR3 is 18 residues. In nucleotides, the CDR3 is TGTGCCAGCAGCGGGGTAGGGGGGTTTTACTCTGGGGCCAACGTCCTGACTTTC. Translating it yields CASSGVGGFYSGANVLTF.

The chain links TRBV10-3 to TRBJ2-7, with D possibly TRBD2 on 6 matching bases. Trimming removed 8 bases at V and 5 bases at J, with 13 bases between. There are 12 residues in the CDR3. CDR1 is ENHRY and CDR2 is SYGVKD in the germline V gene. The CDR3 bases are TGTGCCATCGGCCTAGCGTTGAACGAGCAGTACTTC. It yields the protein CAIGLALNEQYF.

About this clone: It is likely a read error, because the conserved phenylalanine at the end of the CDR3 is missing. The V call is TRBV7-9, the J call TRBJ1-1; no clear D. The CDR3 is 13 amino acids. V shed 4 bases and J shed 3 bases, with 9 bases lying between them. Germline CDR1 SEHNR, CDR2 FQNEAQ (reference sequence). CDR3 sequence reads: CASSWDLDTEAFL. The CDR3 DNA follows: TGTGCCAGCAGCTGGGATTTGGACACTGAAGCTTTCCTT.

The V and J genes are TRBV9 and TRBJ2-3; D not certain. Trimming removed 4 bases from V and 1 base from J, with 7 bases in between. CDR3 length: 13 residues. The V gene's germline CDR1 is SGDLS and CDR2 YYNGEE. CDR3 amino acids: CASSRRGTDTQYF. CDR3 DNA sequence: TGTGCCAGCAGCAGACGGGGCACAGATACGCAGTATTTT.

CDR3 bases: TGTGCCAGCAGCTTCCCCGAAAGGCCTGGGGACACTGAAGCTTTCTTT. Its protein is CASSFPERPGDTEAFF. The rearrangement links TRBV7-2 to TRBJ1-1; D uncertain. The CDR3 contains 16 residues. Germline values: CDR1 SGHTA, CDR2 FQGNSA. Trimming removed 3 bases from V and 3 bases from J, with 17 bases in between.

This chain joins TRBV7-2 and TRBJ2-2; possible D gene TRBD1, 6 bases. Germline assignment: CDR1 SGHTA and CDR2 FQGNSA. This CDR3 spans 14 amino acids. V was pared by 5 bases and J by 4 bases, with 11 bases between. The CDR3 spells CASSRQVLTGELFF. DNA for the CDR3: TGTGCCAGCAGCAGACAGGTCCTCACCGGGGAGCTGTTTTTT. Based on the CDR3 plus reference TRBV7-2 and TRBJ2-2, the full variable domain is GAGVSQSPSNKVTEKGKDVELRCDPISGHTALYWYRQSLGQGLEFLIYFQGNSAPDKSGLPSDRFSAERTGGSVSTLTIQRTQQEDSAVYLCASSRQVLTGELFFGEGSRLTVL.

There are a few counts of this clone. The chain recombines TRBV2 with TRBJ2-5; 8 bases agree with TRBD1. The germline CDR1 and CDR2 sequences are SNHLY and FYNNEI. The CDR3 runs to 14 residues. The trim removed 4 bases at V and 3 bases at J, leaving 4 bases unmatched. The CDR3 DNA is TGTGCCAGCAGTGTTGGACAGGGAAAAGAGACCCAGTACTTC. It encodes CASSVGQGKETQYF.

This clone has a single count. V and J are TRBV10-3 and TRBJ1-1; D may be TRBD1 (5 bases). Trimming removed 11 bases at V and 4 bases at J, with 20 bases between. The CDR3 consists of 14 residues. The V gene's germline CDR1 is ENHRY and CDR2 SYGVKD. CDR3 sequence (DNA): TGTGCCTCTCAGGTCAGTACAGGAGTCACTGAAGCTTTCTTT. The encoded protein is CASQVSTGVTEAFF.

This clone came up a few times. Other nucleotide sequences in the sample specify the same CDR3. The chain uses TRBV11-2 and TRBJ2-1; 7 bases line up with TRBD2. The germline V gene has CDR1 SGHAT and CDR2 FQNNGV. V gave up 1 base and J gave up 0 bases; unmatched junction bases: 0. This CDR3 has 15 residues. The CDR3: CASSLGGSSYNEQFF. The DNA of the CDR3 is TGTGCCAGCAGCTTAGGCGGGAGCTCCTACAATGAGCAGTTCTTC.

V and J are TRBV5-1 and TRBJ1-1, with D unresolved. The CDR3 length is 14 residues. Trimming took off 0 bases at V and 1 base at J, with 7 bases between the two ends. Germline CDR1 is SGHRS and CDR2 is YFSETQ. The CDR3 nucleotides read TGCGCCAGCAGCTTGGATCCGGCGAACACTGAAGCTTTCTTT. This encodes CASSLDPANTEAFF.

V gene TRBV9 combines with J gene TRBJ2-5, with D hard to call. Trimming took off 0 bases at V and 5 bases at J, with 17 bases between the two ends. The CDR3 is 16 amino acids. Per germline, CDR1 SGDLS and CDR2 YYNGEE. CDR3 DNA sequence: TGTGCCAGCAGCGTAGGACGACGAGCTGGAGTCGAGACCCAGTACTTC. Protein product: CASSVGRRAGVETQYF.

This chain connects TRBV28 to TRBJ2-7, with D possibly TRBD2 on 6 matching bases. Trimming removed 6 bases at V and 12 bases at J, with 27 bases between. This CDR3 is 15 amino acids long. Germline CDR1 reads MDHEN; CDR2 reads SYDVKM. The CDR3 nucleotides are TGTGCCAGCAGCCCTACGACACGACTAGACCGATGGGGGTACTTC. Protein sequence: CASSPTTRLDRWGYF.

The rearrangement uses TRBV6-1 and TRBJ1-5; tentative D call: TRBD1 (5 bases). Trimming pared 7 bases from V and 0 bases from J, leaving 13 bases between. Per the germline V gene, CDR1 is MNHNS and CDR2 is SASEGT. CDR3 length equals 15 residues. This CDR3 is CASTRAAYSNQPQHF. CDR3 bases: TGTGCCAGCACCAGGGCCGCATATAGCAATCAGCCCCAGCATTTT.

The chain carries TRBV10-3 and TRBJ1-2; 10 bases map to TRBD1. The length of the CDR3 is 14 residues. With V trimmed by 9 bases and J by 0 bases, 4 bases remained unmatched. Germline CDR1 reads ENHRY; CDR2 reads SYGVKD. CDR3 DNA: TGTGCCATTGGACAGGGGGAAGCTAACTATGGCTACACCTTC. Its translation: CAIGQGEANYGYTF.